A selection of T cell receptor beta chains follows, all from one sample in a study of blood T cell repertoires in COVID-19. Profiling relied on immunoSEQ multiplex PCR, and the TCRdb table lists in-frame clones only, not all of them. The sample has tens of thousands of clones, 88% seen once. Input material: peripheral blood. Receptors originate from a human donor in a cohort sampled during active COVID-19. Both conserved end residues are part of each CDR3. D genes are given only for firm matches. Some rows have no size entry. The others give once, few or many, or a class for an expanded clone.

>TRBV5-1|TRBJ1-1|-|TRBD1
TGCGCCAGCAGCACAGGACAGGGTGGAGCTGAAGCTTTCTTT
CASSTGQGGAEAFF
>TRBV7-9|TRBJ2-5|-|-
TGTGCCAGCAGCCCACGGGGTAGTTGGGAGACCCAGTACTTC
CASSPRGSWETQYF
>TRBV5-6|TRBJ1-1|-|-
TGTGCCAGCAGCAGGGGGAACACTGAAGCTTTCTTT
CASSRGNTEAFF
>TRBV5-1|TRBJ1-1|-|-
TGCGCCAGCAGCTTGTACGGGACTGAAGCTTTCTTT
CASSLYGTEAFF
>TRBV28|TRBJ2-3|once|-
TGTGCCAGCAGTTCGGACTACCCAGATACGCAGTATTTT
CASSSDYPDTQYF
>TRBV19|TRBJ2-5|-|TRBD2
TGTGCCAGTACTTCTAGCGGGGGGGGAGAGACCCAGTACTTC
CASTSSGGGETQYF
>TRBV5-1|TRBJ1-2|-|-
TGCGCCAGCAGCTTAGACACCTATGGCTACACCTTC
CASSLDTYGYTF
>TRBV4-3|TRBJ1-2|-|TRBD1
TGCGCCAGCAGCCAAGGATATTCGGACAGGGTCGAGGGCTACACCTTC
CASSQGYSDRVEGYTF
>TRBV5-1|TRBJ2-3|-|-
TGCGCCAGCAGCGGTGGGGGGACAGATACGCAGTATTTT
CASSGGGTDTQYF
>TRBV28|TRBJ2-1|-|TRBD2
TGTGCCAGCAGTTTAGATGTAGCGGGAGAGGGCCGTGAGCAGTTCTTC
CASSLDVAGEGREQFF
>TRBV18|TRBJ2-1|once|-
TGTGCCAGCTCACCGAGTGGTGGGGGCCCCTACAATGAGCAGTTCTTC
CASSPSGGGPYNEQFF
>TRBV27|TRBJ1-5|-|-
TGTGCCAGCAGTCCCCAGGGTCCCAATCAGCCCCAGCATTTT
CASSPQGPNQPQHF
>TRBV6-2/TRBV6-3|TRBJ2-7|once|TRBD2
TGTGCCAGCAGCTCGTGGACTAGCGGGGATTACGAGCAGTACTTC
CASSSWTSGDYEQYF
>TRBV5-6|TRBJ1-3|-|-
TGTGCCAGCAGCGCCTTTGGGGCTATCTCTGGAAACACCATATATTTT
CASSAFGAISGNTIYF
>TRBV2|TRBJ1-1|few|TRBD1
TGTGCCAGCAGTTATGACAGGGGGCCGCTACCGGTCCCTGAAGCTTTCTTT
CASSYDRGPLPVPEAFF
>TRBV6-5|TRBJ2-2|-|-
TGTGCCAGCAGTCTCGGGGGGCCGAACACCGGGGAGCTGTTTTTT
CASSLGGPNTGELFF
>TRBV30|TRBJ1-2|-|-
TGTGCCTTAAATGGCTACACCTTC
CALNGYTF
>TRBV7-2|TRBJ1-5|-|TRBD1
TGTGCCAGCAGCTCGGACAGGGGCAATCAGCCCCAGCATTTT
CASSSDRGNQPQHF
>TRBV19|TRBJ1-2|once|-
TGTGCCAGTAGCCGTACAGGGACCTATGGCTACACCTTC
CASSRTGTYGYTF
>TRBV7-9|TRBJ2-1|-|-
TGTGCCAGCAGCTTAGGGGTCAGGGAGCAGTTCTTC
CASSLGVREQFF
>TRBV19|TRBJ1-5|-|-
TGTGCCAGTAGTATAGCAGGGAATCAGCCCCAGCATTTT
CASSIAGNQPQHF
>TRBV5-4|TRBJ1-3|-|-
TGTGCCAGCAGCCCACTTGACAGCTCTGGAAACACCATATATTTT
CASSPLDSSGNTIYF
>TRBV27|TRBJ2-2|-|-
TGTGCCAGCAAAAAACAAGACACCGGGGAGCTGTTTTTT
CASKKQDTGELFF
>TRBV4-1|TRBJ1-2|-|-
TGCGCCAGCAGCCAGGAAAGAAAGGGGGGGGAAGGCTACACCTTC
CASSQERKGGEGYTF
>TRBV7-9|TRBJ2-7|-|TRBD1
TGTGCCAGCAGCGAATCCGGGACAGGGATTCCCTACGAGCAGTACTTC
CASSESGTGIPYEQYF
>TRBV10-3|TRBJ1-6|once|-
TGTGCCATCAGTGATACGGTTAAGAATTCACCCCTCCACTTT
CAISDTVKNSPLHF
>TRBV24-1|TRBJ2-1|-|TRBD2
TGTGCCACCAGTGATGGGACTAGCGGGGGCCTTAATGAGCAGTTCTTC
CATSDGTSGGLNEQFF
>TRBV2|TRBJ1-1|-|TRBD1
TGTGCCAGCAGTGCCCAGGGGGCTCCCTCTGAAGCTTTCTTT
CASSAQGAPSEAFF
>TRBV5-6|TRBJ1-1|once|-
TGTGCCAGCAGCGCGACAGTGAACACTGAAGCTTTCTTT
CASSATVNTEAFF
>TRBV10-3|TRBJ2-7|-|-
TGTGCCAGCAAACCCCAGGGGCATTACGAGCAGTACTTC
CASKPQGHYEQYF
>TRBV11-2|TRBJ2-2|few|-
TGTGCCAGCAAATCGACGGACATGAACACCGGGGAGCTGTTTTTT
CASKSTDMNTGELFF
>TRBV7-9|TRBJ1-3|-|-
TGTGCCAGCAGGGGAACAGGGATCTCTGGAAACACCATATATTTT
CASRGTGISGNTIYF
>TRBV7-2|TRBJ1-1|-|TRBD1
TGTGCCAGCAGCCCGCGACAGGGTGACACTGAAGCTTTCTTT
CASSPRQGDTEAFF
>TRBV29-1|TRBJ2-4|-|TRBD2
TGCAGCGTTGAATGGACTAGCGGGGTGGGAATTCAGTACTTC
CSVEWTSGVGIQYF
>TRBV27|TRBJ1-4|-|TRBD1
TGTGCCAGCAGTTTTTCGACAGGGGAAAATGAAAAACTGTTTTTT
CASSFSTGENEKLFF
>TRBV4-1|TRBJ1-6|-|-
TGCGCCAGCAGCCAAGGATTGGAGGGACGCTATAATTCACCCCTCCACTTT
CASSQGLEGRYNSPLHF
>TRBV28|TRBJ2-7|-|TRBD1
TGTGCCAGCGGACAGGGGAGAGAGCAGTACTTC
CASGQGREQYF